What follows describes a single TCR beta chain. These data come from a study of blood T cell repertoires in COVID-19. Study information: Samples taken during acute and convalescent COVID-19 were collected in the United States, Italy and Spain.

This CDR3 comprises 14 residues. Trimming shortened V by 6 bases and J by 4 bases, and 15 bases separated the two germline ends. Per the germline V gene, CDR1 is MNHEY and CDR2 is SMNVEV (reference sequence). Profiled with immunoSEQ multiplex PCR; TCRdb holds only in-frame clones, not every one. The table records over 400,000 clones, about nine tenths of them present only once. Participants came from 20 to 25 US areas, aged roughly 18 to 100 years. This chain joins TRBV27 and TRBJ2-5; a possible D gene is TRBD2 (6 bases). Sequences were obtained from PBMCs or T cells enriched from blood (not recorded which). The sequence derives from a woman in her fifties or sixties who had recovered from COVID-19. The CDR3: CASRAGWAGETQYF. The CDR3 nucleotides are TGTGCCAGCAGAGCGGGCTGGGCGGGAGAGACCCAGTACTTC.